This is a list of T cell receptor beta chains from one sample in a study of graft-versus-host responses after intestinal transplantation. Sequenced by immunoSEQ multiplex PCR; TCRdb stores in-frame clones only, minus some. The top ten hold more than 0.75% of the sample, which has around 100,000 clones, about 90% seen once. For these TCRs, the target antigens are not known. Sample: unstimulated CD4+ T cells sorted from spleen or lymph node cells, taken before transplant. Receptor source: a human donor who was the organ donor for an intestinal transplant. The conserved cysteine and the conserved F or W are not part of the CDR3 here. Fields, in order: V gene, J gene, CDR3 protein.

TRBV19	TRBJ2-7	ASSIGASGGYYEQY
TRBV5-1	TRBJ2-3	ASSLRRTSGGGDTQY
TRBV6-5	TRBJ2-7	ASSYPHSTSGYEQY
TRBV27	TRBJ1-1	ASRRRGPGPMNTEAF
TRBV5-1	TRBJ1-1	ASSTQTGWNTEAF
TRBV2	TRBJ2-3	ASSGGGSEPSTDTQY
TRBV30	TRBJ2-6	AWSDLSGANVLT
TRBV5-6	TRBJ1-2	ASSLGTGIANYGYT
TRBV27	TRBJ1-1	ASRIRLLGVLATEAF
TRBV5-6	TRBJ1-1	ASSWNTEAF
TRBV28	TRBJ2-7	ASSPRDYSYEQY
TRBV30	TRBJ1-5	AWSVKGNQPQH
TRBV11-3	TRBJ2-3	ASSLDRTLPQQY
TRBV7-2	TRBJ2-3	ASSPQRGITDTQY
TRBV5-1	TRBJ2-5	ASSLERGGETQY
TRBV30	TRBJ1-1	AWGVMMNTEAF
TRBV6-5	TRBJ1-2	ASRRDNLYGYT
TRBV6-6	TRBJ2-5	ASRPREGQETQY
TRBV9	TRBJ2-4	ASSPEGLAGATLIAKNIQY
TRBV19	TRBJ1-6	ASSWSPGRDNSPLH
TRBV6-4	TRBJ2-3	ASSAGTSATDTQY
TRBV5-8	TRBJ1-2	ASSLLGSYGYT
TRBV18	TRBJ2-1	ASSPSLAGVSNEQF
TRBV10-3	TRBJ1-2	AISVAAYGYT
TRBV6-1	TRBJ1-3	ASSGQTGALNTIY
TRBV2	TRBJ2-2	ATRLAGGGNTGELF
TRBV10-1	TRBJ1-1	ASSESSGGTEAF
TRBV28	TRBJ1-5	ASSLPGLVNQPQH
TRBV21-1	TRBJ2-7	ASFRTGELHEQY
TRBV18	TRBJ2-3	ASSPSTLRDTQY
TRBV5-4	TRBJ2-7	ASSLAPGTAYEQY
TRBV19	TRBJ1-1	ASSGGRQGMNTEAF
TRBV5-7	TRBJ1-3	ASSFGANSGNTIY
TRBV14	TRBJ2-1	ASRGDTFFSYNEQF
TRBV11-2	TRBJ1-2	ASSAGSGVYGYT
TRBV21-1	TRBJ2-7	ASNSGQLFSYEQY
TRBV7-8	TRBJ1-5	ASSLAGDGAQPQH
TRBV5-1	TRBJ2-1	ASSALDRANEQF
TRBV6-6	TRBJ1-5	ASVRDTYSNQPQH
TRBV7-2	TRBJ2-7	ASSLEQGGGYEQY